This T cell receptor beta chain appears in the sequencing data of a study of T cells after yellow fever vaccination. General study points: Any FACS-sorted repertoire could hold abundant clonotypes that contaminate it from the bulk population. Among primary-vaccination clones, most reappeared after the booster, at 96% for CD4 and 85% to 90% for CD8. CD4 and CD8 compartments shared a small share of clonotypes, likely from convergent recombination.

About this clonotype itself: Its antigen is unknown.

The CDR3 is 14 amino acids. CDR1 is MDHEN, CDR2 SYDVKM, per germline. V dropped 3 bases and J dropped 2 bases, with 11 bases sitting between them. TCRdb fed the 5' RACE reads into MiXCR, producing one record per CDR3 protein. Of hundreds of thousands of distinct CDR3 sequences listed, under 9% were seen once; the top ten hold about 3.7%. The sequence derives from a man aged 18 to 35 who received the YFV17D yellow fever vaccine. This rearrangement joins TRBV28 to TRBJ2-7, with D possibly being TRBD1 (6 bases). Specimen: CD4+ T cells sorted from PBMCs, collected 5 days after the yellow fever booster vaccination. CDR3 nucleotides: TGTGCCAGCAGTTTCCAGACAGGACCCTACGAGCAGTACGTC. Protein product: CASSFQTGPYEQYV.